A single T cell receptor beta chain is shown here with its context. Its antigen is not identified. The PCR made use of 60 Vbeta and 13 Jbeta primers. The data were produced by immunoSEQ multiplex PCR, yet TCRdb's version contains in-frame clones alone and is incomplete. The sample records some 130,000 clones, about 76% being singletons. Germline V gene lookup returns CDR1 ENHRY and CDR2 SYGVKD. The CDR3 runs 16 residues. Trimming took 2 bases from V and 5 from J; bases not matched to a gene: 6. The sample is drawn from a study of cytomegalovirus exposure and HLA in healthy donors. Study results and caveats: TCR beta chains associated with HLA were, in a later analysis, more clonally expanded than equally common others.

This TCR came from a female donor in good health and CMV-seronegative. The sample consisted of PBMCs. The genes are TRBV10-3 and TRBJ2-5, with TRBD1 matching 12 bases. For the CDR3, the DNA is TGTGCCATCAGTGAGAGGGGGACAGGGGGCCAGGAGACCCAGTACTTC. Translated, it gives CAISERGTGGQETQYF.